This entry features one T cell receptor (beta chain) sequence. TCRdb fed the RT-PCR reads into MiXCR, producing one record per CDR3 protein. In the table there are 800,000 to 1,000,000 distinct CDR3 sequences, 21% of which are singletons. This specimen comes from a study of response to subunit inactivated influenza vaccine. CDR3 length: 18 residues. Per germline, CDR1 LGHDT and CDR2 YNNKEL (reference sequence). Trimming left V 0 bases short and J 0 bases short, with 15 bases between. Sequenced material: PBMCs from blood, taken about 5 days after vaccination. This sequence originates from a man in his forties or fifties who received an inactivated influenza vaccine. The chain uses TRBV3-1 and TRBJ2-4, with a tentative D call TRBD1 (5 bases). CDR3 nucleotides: TGTGCCAGCAGCCAAGATGGGGCAGCCTCTGTAGCCAAAAACATTCAGTACTTC. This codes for CASSQDGAASVAKNIQYF. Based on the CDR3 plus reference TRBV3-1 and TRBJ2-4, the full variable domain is DTAVSQTPKYLVTQMGNDKSIKCEQNLGHDTMYWYKQDSKKFLKIMFSYNNKELIINETVPNRFSPKSPDKAHLNLHINSLELGDSAVYFCASSQDGAASVAKNIQYFGAGTRLSVL.